The clone carrying this TCR beta chain was seen only a few times. PCR amplification relied on 60 Vbeta primers (plus 13 Jbeta primers). Libraries were prepared by immunoSEQ multiplex PCR; TCRdb keeps only in-frame clonotypes and omits some of them. The sample has around 170,000 clones; around 85% are singletons. The sample belongs to a study of cytomegalovirus exposure and HLA in healthy donors. The CDR3 loop spans 12 amino acids. V lost 8 bases and J 1 base, leaving 8 bases between the germline ends. The V gene's germline CDR1 is MNHEY and CDR2 SVGAGI. What was sequenced was PBMCs. This TCR came from a middle-aged man in good health and CMV-seropositive. V is TRBV6-5 and J is TRBJ1-2, with TRBD1 as a possible D gene (6 bases). The CDR3 spells CASRTVNYGYTF. The CDR3 nucleotides read TGTGCCAGCCGGACAGTTAACTATGGCTACACCTTC.